This T cell receptor (beta chain) was captured by sequencing in a study of blood T cell repertoires in COVID-19. Study as a whole: Sites in the United States, Italy and Spain provided acute and convalescent COVID-19 samples.

Method: immunoSEQ multiplex PCR; TCRdb's copy keeps in-frame clones and lacks some. The sample lists 100,000 to 120,000 clones, around four fifths occurring once. Between the trimmed V and J ends, which lost 1 base and 3 bases, there was a span of 14 bases. The germline V gene encodes CDR1 GTSNPN and CDR2 SVGIG (reference sequence). The CDR3 covers 15 residues. The chain has TRBV30 and TRBJ2-3; maybe TRBD1 (6 bases). The sequenced sample consisted of peripheral blood. This clonotype was obtained from a woman aged 60 to 75 with acute or convalescent COVID-19. CDR3 in amino acids: CAWSDQGYLTDTQYF. CDR3 bases: TGTGCCTGGAGTGATCAGGGGTATCTAACAGATACGCAGTATTTT.